A single TCR beta chain is shown here with its context. Treatment denoted: around 19 received Ad26.COV2.S at low or high dose, single or two shots; roughly five received placebo; per-sample allocation not given. The samples date from day 63 after the first vaccine or placebo injection. The trim removed 6 bases at V and 3 bases at J, leaving 7 bases unmatched. CDR3 length equals 14 residues. CDR1 SQVTM and CDR2 ANQGSEA come from the germline V gene. The data stem from a study of Ad26.COV2.S vaccination and SARS-CoV-2 variants. Sequencing used immunoSEQ multiplex PCR; TCRdb keeps in-frame clones, though not all of them. The sample has approximately 480,000 clones; roughly nine tenths are singletons.

This rearrangement joins TRBV29-1 to TRBJ2-7; 11 bases align to TRBD2. The specimen comprised peripheral blood, sampled in a trial of Ad26.COV2.S vaccine versus placebo. The origin of this receptor is a person between 18 and 60 years old who received the Ad26.COV2.S COVID-19 vaccine or a placebo. The CDR3 bases are TGCAGCGTCACTAGCGGGAGTTCTGGCTACGAGCAGTACTTC. Translation: CSVTSGSSGYEQYF.